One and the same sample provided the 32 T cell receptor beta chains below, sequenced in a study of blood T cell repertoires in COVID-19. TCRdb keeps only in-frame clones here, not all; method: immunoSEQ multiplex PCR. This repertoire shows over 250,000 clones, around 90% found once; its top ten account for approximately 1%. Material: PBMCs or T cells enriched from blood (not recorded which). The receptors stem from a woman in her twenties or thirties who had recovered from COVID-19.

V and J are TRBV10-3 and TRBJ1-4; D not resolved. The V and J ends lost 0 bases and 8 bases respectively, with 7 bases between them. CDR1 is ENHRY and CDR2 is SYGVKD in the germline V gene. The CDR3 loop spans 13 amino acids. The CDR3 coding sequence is TGTGCCATCAGTGAGTCGATGGCCGAAAAACTGTTTTTT. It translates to CAISESMAEKLFF.

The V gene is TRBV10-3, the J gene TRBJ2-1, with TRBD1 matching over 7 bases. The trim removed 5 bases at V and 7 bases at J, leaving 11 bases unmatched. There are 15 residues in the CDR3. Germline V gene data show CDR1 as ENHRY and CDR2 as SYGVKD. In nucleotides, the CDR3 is TGTGCCATCAGTCCCTTCCGACAGGGTGGGAATGAGCAGTTCTTC. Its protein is CAISPFRQGGNEQFF.

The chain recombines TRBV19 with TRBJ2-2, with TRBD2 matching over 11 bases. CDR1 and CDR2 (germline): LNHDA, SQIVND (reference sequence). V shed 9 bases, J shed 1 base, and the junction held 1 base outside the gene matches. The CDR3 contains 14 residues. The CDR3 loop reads CASGLAGNTGELFF. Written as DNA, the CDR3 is TGTGCCAGCGGACTAGCGGGGAACACCGGGGAGCTGTTTTTT. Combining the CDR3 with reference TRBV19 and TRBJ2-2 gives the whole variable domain DGGITQSPKYLFRKEGQNVTLSCEQNLNHDAMYWYRQDPGQGLRLIYYSQIVNDFQKGDIAEGYSVSREKKESFPLTVTSAQKNPTAFYLCASGLAGNTGELFFGEGSRLTVL.

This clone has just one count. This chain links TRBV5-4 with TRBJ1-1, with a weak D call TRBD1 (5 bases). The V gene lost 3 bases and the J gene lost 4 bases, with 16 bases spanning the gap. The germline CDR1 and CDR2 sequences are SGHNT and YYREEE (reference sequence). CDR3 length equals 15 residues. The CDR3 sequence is CASSWIQGGGTEAFF. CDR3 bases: TGTGCCAGCAGCTGGATTCAGGGAGGTGGCACTGAAGCTTTCTTT. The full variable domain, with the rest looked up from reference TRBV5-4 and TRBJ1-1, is ETGVTQSPTHLIKTRGQQVTLRCSSQSGHNTVSWYQQALGQGPQFIFQYYREEENGRGNFPPRFSGLQFPNYSSELNVNALELDDSALYLCASSWIQGGGTEAFFGQGTRLTVV.

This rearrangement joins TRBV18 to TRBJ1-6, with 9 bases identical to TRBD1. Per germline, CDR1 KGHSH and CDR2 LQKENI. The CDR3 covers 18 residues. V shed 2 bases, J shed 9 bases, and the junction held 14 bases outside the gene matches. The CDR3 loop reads CASSPDLLVGQGRSPLHF. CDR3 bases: TGTGCCAGCTCACCAGATCTGTTGGTGGGACAGGGACGTTCACCCCTCCACTTT.

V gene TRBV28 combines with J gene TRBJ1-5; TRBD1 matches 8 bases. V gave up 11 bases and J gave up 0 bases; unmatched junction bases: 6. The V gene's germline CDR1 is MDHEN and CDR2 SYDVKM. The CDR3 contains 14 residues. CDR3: CASYQGASNQPQHF. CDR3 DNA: TGTGCCTCCTATCAGGGGGCTAGCAATCAGCCCCAGCATTTT.

The CDR3 DNA reads TGTGCCAGCTCACCACCATTTGTCGGACAGAACACTGAAGCTTTCTTT. Its translation: CASSPPFVGQNTEAFF. The chain joins TRBV18 to TRBJ1-1; possibly TRBD1 for D (5 bases). The germline gives CDR1 KGHSH, CDR2 LQKENI. This CDR3 has 16 residues. Trimming pared 0 bases from V and 1 base from J, leaving 12 bases between.

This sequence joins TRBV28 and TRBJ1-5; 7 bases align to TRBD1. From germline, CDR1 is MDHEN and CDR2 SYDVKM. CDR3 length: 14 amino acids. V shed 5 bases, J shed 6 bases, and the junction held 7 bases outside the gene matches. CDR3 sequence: CASSPTGTVQPQHF. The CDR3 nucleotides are TGTGCCAGCAGTCCGACAGGGACCGTTCAGCCCCAGCATTTT.

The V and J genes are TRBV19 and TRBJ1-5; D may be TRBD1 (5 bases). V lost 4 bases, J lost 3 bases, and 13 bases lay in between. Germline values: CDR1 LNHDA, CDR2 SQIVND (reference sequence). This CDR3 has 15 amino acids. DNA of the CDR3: TGTGCCAGTAGTAGGTCGGGGGGGGTCAATCAGCCCCAGCATTTT. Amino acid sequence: CASSRSGGVNQPQHF. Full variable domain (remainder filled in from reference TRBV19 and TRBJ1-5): DGGITQSPKYLFRKEGQNVTLSCEQNLNHDAMYWYRQDPGQGLRLIYYSQIVNDFQKGDIAEGYSVSREKKESFPLTVTSAQKNPTAFYLCASSRSGGVNQPQHFGDGTRLSIL.

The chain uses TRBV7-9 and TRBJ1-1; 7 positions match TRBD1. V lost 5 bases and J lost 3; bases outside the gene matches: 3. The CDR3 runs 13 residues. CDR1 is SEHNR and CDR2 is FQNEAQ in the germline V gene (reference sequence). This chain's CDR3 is CASSRQGDTEAFF. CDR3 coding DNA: TGTGCCAGCAGCCGACAGGGTGACACTGAAGCTTTCTTT. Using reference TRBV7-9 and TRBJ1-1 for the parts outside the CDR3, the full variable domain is DTGVSQNPRHKITKRGQNVTFRCDPISEHNRLYWYRQTLGQGPEFLTYFQNEAQLEKSRLLSDRFSAERPKGSFSTLEIQRTEQGDSAMYLCASSRQGDTEAFFGQGTRLTVV.

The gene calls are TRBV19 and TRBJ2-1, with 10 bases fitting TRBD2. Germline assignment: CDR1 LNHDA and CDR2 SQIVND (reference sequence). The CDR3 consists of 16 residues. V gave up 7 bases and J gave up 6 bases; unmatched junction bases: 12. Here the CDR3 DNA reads TGTGCCAGTAAGGGGCCGCTAGCGGGAGTATCCAATGAGCAGTTCTTC. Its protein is CASKGPLAGVSNEQFF. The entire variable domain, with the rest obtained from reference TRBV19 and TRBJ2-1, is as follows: DGGITQSPKYLFRKEGQNVTLSCEQNLNHDAMYWYRQDPGQGLRLIYYSQIVNDFQKGDIAEGYSVSREKKESFPLTVTSAQKNPTAFYLCASKGPLAGVSNEQFFGPGTRLTVL.

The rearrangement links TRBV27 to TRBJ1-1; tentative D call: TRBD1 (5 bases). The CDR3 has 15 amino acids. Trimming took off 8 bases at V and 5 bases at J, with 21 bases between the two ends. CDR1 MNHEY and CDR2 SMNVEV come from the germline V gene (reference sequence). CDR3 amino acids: CASSFGGLRGTEAFF. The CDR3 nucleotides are TGTGCCAGCTCGTTCGGGGGTTTGAGGGGTACTGAAGCTTTCTTT.

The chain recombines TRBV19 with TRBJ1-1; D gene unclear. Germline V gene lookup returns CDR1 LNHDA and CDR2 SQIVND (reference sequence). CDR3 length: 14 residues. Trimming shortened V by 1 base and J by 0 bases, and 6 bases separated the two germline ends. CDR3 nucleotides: TGTGCCAGTAGTATAGGCAGGCTGAACACTGAAGCTTTCTTT. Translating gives CASSIGRLNTEAFF. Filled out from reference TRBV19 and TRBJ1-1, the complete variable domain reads DGGITQSPKYLFRKEGQNVTLSCEQNLNHDAMYWYRQDPGQGLRLIYYSQIVNDFQKGDIAEGYSVSREKKESFPLTVTSAQKNPTAFYLCASSIGRLNTEAFFGQGTRLTVV.

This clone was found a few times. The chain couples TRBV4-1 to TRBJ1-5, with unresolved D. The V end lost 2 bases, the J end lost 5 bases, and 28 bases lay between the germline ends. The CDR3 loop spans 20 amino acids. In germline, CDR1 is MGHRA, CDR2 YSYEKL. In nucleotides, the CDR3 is TGCGCCAGCAGCCAATTAGACCCCCCTGCCTCCCCCACGACACATCAGCCCCAGCATTTT. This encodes CASSQLDPPASPTTHQPQHF.

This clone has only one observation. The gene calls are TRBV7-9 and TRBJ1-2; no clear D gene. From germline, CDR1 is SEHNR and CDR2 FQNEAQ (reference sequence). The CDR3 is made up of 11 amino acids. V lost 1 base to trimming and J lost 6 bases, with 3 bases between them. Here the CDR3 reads CASSLVDGYTF. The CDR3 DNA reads TGTGCCAGCAGCTTAGTCGATGGCTACACCTTC.

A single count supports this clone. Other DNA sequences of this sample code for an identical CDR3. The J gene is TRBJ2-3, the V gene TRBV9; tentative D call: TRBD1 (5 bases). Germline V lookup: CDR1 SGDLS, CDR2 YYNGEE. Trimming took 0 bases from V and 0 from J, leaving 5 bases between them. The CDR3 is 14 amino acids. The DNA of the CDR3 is TGTGCCAGCAGCGTAGGGGGCAGCACAGATACGCAGTATTTT. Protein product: CASSVGGSTDTQYF.

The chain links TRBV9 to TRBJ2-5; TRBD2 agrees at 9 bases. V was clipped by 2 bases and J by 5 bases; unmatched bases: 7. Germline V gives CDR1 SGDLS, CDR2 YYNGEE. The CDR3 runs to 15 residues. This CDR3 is CASSVSGSGGETQYF. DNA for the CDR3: TGTGCCAGCAGCGTTAGCGGGAGCGGGGGGGAGACCCAGTACTTC.

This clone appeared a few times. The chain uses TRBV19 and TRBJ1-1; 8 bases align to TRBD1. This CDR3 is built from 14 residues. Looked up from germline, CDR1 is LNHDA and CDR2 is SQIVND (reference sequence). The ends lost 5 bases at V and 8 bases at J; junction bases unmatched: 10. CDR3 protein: CASSLIGGTGEAFF. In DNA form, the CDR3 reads TGTGCCAGTAGTCTGATAGGCGGGACAGGCGAAGCTTTCTTT.

The CDR3 region has the DNA TGTGCCTGGAGTTACCTGTACGGGAGGAACACTGAAGCTTTCTTT. Its protein product is CAWSYLYGRNTEAFF. V and J are TRBV30 and TRBJ1-1; D ambiguous. Germline V gene data show CDR1 as GTSNPN and CDR2 as SVGIG (reference sequence). V was trimmed by 2 bases and J by 1 base, leaving 14 bases between them. CDR3 size: 15 residues.

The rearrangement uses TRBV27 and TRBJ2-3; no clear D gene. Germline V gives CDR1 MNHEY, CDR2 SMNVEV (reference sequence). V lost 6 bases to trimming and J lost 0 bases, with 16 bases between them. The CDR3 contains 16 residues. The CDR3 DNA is TGTGCCAGCAGCCCACGTTCGCGGATAAGCACAGATACGCAGTATTTT. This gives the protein CASSPRSRISTDTQYF.

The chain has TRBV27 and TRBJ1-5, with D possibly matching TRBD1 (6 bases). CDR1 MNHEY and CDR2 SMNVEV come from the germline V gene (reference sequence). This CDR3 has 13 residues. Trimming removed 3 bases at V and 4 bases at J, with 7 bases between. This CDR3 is CASSFQGNQPQHF. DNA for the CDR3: TGTGCCAGCAGTTTTCAGGGGAATCAGCCCCAGCATTTT.

The CDR3 here is CASSLGQGYTDTQYF. Written as DNA, the CDR3 is TGCGCCAGCAGCTTGGGCCAGGGGTACACAGATACGCAGTATTTT. The V and J genes are TRBV5-1 and TRBJ2-3; D possibly corresponds to TRBD1 (6 bases). Trimming left V 0 bases short and J 2 bases short, with 10 bases between. From germline, CDR1 is SGHRS and CDR2 YFSETQ. The CDR3 runs 15 residues.

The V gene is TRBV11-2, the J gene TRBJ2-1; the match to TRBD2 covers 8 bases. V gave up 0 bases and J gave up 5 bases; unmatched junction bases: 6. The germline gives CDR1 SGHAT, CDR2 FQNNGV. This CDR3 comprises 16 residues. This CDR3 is CASSLDPGGGNNEQFF. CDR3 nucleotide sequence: TGTGCCAGCAGCTTAGATCCCGGGGGGGGCAACAATGAGCAGTTCTTC.

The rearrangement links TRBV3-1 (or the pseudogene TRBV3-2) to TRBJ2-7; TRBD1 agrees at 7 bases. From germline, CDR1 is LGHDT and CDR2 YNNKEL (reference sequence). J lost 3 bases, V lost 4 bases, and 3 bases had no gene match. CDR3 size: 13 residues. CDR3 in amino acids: CASSPGQHYEQYF. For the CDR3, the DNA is TGTGCCAGCAGCCCGGGACAGCACTACGAGCAGTACTTC.

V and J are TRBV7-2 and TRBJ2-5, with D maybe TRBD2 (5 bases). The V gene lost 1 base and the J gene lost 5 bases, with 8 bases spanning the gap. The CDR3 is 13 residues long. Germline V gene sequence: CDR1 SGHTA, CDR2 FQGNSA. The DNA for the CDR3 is TGTGCCAGCAGCTTAGTGGGGAGCGAGACCCAGTACTTC. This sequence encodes CASSLVGSETQYF.

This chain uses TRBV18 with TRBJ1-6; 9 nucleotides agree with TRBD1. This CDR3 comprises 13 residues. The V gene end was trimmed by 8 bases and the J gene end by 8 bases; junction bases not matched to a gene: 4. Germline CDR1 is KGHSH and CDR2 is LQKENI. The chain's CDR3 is CASTQGADSPLHF. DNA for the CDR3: TGTGCCAGCACACAGGGGGCGGATTCACCCCTCCACTTT.

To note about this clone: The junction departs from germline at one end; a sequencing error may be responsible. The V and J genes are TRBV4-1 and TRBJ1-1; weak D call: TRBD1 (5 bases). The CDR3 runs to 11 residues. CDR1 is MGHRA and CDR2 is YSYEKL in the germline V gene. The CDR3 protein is CASSQEGGRTF. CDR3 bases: TGCGCCAGCAGCCAAGAGGGGGGACGAACCTTT.

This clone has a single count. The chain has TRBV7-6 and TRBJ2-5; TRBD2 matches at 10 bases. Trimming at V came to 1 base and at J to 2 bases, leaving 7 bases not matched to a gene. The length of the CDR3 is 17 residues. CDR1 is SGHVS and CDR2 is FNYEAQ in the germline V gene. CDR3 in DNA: TGTGCCAGCAGCTTAGGTCTAGCGGGAGCAGGACAAGAGACCCAGTACTTC. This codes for CASSLGLAGAGQETQYF.

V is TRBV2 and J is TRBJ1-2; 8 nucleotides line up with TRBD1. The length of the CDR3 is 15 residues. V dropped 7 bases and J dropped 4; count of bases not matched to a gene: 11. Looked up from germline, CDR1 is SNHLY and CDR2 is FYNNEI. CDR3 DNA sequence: TGTGCCAGCACAAGGGACCAGGGGGCTGGCTATGGCTACACCTTC. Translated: CASTRDQGAGYGYTF.

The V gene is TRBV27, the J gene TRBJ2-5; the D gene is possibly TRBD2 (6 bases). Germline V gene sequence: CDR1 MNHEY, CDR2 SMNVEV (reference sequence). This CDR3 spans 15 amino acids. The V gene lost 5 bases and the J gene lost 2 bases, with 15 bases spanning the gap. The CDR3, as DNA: TGTGCCAGCAGTCCATTCTTACTAGCACAAGAGACCCAGTACTTC. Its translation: CASSPFLLAQETQYF.

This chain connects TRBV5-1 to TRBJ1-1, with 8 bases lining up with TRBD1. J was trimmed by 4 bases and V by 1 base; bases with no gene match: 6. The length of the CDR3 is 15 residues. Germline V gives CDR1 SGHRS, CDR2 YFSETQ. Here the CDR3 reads CASSLPGTGTTEAFF. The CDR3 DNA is TGCGCCAGCAGCTTGCCCGGGACAGGTACCACTGAAGCTTTCTTT.

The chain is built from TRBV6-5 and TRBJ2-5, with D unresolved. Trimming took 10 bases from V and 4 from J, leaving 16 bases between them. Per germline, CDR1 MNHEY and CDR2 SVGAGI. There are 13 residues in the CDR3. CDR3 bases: TGTGCCACCCTTTTTGCGATCGGAGAGACCCAGTACTTC. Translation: CATLFAIGETQYF.